This T cell receptor beta chain was observed in a study of cytomegalovirus exposure and HLA in healthy donors. PCR amplification relied on 60 Vbeta primers (plus 13 Jbeta primers). This table comes from immunoSEQ multiplex PCR, and its TCRdb copy is limited to in-frame clones, with some not included. The sample comprises about 150,000 clones, approximately 85% of which are singletons, and 0.51% rests with the top ten. With regard to this clone: Its antigen is not known.

Study-wide results and caveats: Trimming of TCR beta V- and J-genes showed a link, identified in a later analysis, to a missense DCLRE1C variant.

The sequence was collected from a woman aged 40 to 50 in good health and CMV-seronegative. Sequencing used PBMCs.

For the CDR3, the DNA is TGCGCCAGCATGGGGGAGGGCGCCCAGTACTTC. It specifies CASMGEGAQYF. The rearrangement uses TRBV5-1 and TRBJ2-5, with 7 bases identical to TRBD2. CDR1 and CDR2 from the germline V gene are SGHRS and YFSETQ. The CDR3 has 11 residues. The junction had 5 bases not matched to a gene; V was cut back by 6 bases and J by 9 bases.